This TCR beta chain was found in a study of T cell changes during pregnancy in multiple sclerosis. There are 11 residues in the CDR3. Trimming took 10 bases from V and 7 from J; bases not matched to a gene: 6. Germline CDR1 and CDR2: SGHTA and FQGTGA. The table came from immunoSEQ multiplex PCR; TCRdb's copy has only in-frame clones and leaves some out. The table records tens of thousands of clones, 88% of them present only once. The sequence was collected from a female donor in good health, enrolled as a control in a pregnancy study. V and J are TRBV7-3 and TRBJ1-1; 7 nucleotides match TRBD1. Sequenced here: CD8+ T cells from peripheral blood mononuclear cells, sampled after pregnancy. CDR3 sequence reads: CATRQGGEAFF. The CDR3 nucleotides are TGTGCCACGCGACAGGGAGGTGAAGCTTTCTTT.